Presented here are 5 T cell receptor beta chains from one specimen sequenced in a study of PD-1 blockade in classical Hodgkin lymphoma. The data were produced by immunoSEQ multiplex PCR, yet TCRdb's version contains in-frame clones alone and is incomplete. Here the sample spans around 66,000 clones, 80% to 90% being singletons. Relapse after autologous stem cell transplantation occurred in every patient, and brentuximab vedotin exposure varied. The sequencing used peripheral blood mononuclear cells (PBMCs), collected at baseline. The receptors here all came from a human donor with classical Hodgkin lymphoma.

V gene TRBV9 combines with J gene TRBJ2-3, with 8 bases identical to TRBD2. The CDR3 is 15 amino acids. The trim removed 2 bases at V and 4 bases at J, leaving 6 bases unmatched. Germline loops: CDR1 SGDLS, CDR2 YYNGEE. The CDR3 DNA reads TGTGCCAGCAGCGTGGGCGGGGGGCTGGCAGATACGCAGTATTTT. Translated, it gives CASSVGGGLADTQYF.

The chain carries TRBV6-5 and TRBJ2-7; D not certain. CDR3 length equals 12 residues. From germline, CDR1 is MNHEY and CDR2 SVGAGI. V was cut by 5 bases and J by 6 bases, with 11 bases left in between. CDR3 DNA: TGTGCCAGCAGTGAATGGAAACCCGAGCAGTACTTC. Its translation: CASSEWKPEQYF.

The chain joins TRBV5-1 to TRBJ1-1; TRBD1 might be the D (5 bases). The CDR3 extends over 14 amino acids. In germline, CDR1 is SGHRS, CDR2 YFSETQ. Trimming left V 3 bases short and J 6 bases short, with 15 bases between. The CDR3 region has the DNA TGCGCCAGCAGCTGGGGCGGGGATGAGGCTGAAGCTTTCTTT. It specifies CASSWGGDEAEAFF. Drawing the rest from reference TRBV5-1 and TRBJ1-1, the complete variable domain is KAGVTQTPRYLIKTRGQQVTLSCSPISGHRSVSWYQQTPGQGLQFLFEYFSETQRNKGNFPGRFSGRQFSNSRSEMNVSTLELGDSALYLCASSWGGDEAEAFFGQGTRLTVV.

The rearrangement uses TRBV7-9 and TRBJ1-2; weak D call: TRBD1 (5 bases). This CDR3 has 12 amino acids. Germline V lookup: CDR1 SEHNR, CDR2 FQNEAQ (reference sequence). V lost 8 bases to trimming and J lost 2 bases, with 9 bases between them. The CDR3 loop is CASGPGNYGYTF. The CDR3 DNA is TGTGCCAGCGGTCCAGGGAACTATGGCTACACCTTC.

The CDR3 region is CASSSGTSGTYQETQYF. CDR3 DNA sequence: TGTGCCAGCAGCTCCGGGACTAGCGGGACGTACCAAGAGACCCAGTACTTC. The chain employs TRBV7-9 and TRBJ2-5; the match to TRBD2 covers 13 bases. The ends lost 4 bases at V and 0 bases at J; junction bases unmatched: 5. This CDR3 contains 17 residues. The germline V gene has CDR1 SEHNR and CDR2 FQNEAQ (reference sequence).